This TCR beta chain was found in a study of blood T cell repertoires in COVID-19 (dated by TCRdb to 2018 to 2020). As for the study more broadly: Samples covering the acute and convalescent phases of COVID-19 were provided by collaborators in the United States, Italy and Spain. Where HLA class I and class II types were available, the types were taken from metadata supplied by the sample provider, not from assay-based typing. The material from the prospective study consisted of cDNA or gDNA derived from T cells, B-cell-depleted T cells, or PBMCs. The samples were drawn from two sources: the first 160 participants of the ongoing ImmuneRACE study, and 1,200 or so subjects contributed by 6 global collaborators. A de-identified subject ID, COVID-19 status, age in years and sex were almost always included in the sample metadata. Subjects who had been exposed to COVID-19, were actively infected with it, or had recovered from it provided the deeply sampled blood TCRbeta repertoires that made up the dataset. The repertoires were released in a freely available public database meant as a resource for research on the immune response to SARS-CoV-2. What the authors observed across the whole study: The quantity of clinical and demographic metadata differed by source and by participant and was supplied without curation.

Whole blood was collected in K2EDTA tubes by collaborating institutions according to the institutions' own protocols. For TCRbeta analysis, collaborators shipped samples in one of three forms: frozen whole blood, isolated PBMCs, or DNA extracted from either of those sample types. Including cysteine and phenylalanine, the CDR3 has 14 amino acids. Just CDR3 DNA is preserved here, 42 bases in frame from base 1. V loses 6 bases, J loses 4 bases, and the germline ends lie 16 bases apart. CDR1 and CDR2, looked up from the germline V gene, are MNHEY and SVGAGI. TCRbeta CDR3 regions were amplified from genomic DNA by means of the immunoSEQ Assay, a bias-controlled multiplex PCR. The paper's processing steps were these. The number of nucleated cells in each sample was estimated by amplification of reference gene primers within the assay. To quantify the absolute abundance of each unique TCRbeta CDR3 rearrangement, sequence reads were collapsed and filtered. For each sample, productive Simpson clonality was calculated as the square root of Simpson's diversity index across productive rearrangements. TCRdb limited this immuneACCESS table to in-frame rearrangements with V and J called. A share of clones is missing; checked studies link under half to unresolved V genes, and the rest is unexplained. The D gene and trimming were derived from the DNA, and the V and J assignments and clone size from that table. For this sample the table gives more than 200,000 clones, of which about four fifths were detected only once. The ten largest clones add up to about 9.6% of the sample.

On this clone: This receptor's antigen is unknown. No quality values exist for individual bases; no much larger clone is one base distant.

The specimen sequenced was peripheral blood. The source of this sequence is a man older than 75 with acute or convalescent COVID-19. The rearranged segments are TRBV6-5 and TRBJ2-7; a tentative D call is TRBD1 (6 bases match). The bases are TGTGCCAGCAGCCAACAGGGCTCCCCTTACGAGCAGTACTTC. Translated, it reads CASSQQGSPYEQYF.